This TCR beta chain was sequenced during a study of blood T cell repertoires in COVID-19. The study drew participants aged about 18 to 89 years from some 24 US areas. Participants reported their clinical history, and cohort assignment relied on those reports. Resolution of symptoms, clearance, or two negative PCRs was present in recovered Cohort 3 donors. In the original workflow: Reference gene primers were amplified, and this amplification served to estimate nucleated cell counts. Sequenced by immunoSEQ multiplex PCR; TCRdb stores in-frame clones only, minus some. Clone size and the V and J calls come from that table; the DNA yielded D and trimming. This sample has 200,000 to 250,000 clones, with 65% to 85% found just once. Germline values: CDR1 SGHTA, CDR2 FQGNSA. The CDR3 consists of 15 residues. Trimming took 5 bases from V and 2 from J, leaving 12 bases between them.

The origin of this receptor is a woman aged 35 to 49 who had recovered from COVID-19. Material for sequencing was PBMCs or T cells enriched from blood (not recorded which). This chain joins TRBV7-2 and TRBJ1-4; possible D gene TRBD1, 5 bases. CDR3 region: CASSGGGGTNEKLFF. Written as DNA, the CDR3 is TGTGCCAGCAGCGGGGGTGGAGGGACTAATGAAAAACTGTTTTTT.